One T cell receptor (beta chain) is described in this entry. Its antigen is not yet known. One base away there is no much larger clone; base qualities are not given. TCRbeta CDR3 regions were amplified from genomic DNA by means of the immunoSEQ Assay, a bias-controlled multiplex PCR. The paper's processing steps were these. Within the assay, amplification of reference gene primers was used to estimate how many nucleated cells each sample contained. To quantify the absolute abundance of each unique TCRbeta CDR3 rearrangement, sequence reads were collapsed and filtered. Productive Simpson clonality was computed per sample as the square root of Simpson's diversity index over productive rearrangements. TCRdb obtained this table from immuneACCESS and retained in-frame rearrangements with V and J assigned. These tables miss some clones; where compared with another copy, unresolved V genes account for less than half of the shortfall, and the remainder is unexplained. For V, J and clone size, that table is used; D and trimming come from the DNA. Present in this sample are 90,000 to 120,000 clones, 75% to 95% of which were seen just once. Roughly 1.2% of the sample is taken by the ten largest.

The data stem from a study of blood T cell repertoires in COVID-19 (dated by TCRdb to about 2020). For context, the study as a whole: The collaborator samples originated in the United States, Italy and Spain and spanned the acute and convalescent phases of COVID-19. The sample metadata nearly always contained a de-identified subject ID, COVID-19 status, age in years and sex. A freely available public database, intended as a resource for researchers studying the immune response to SARS-CoV-2, is where the repertoires were released. Samples came from the ongoing ImmuneRACE study (first 160 participants) plus 1,254 subjects from 6 global collaborators. The prospective study material was composed of cDNA or gDNA derived from T cells, B-cell-depleted T cells, or PBMCs. HLA class I and class II types, where available, came from metadata supplied by the sample provider rather than from assay-based typing. The dataset comprised deeply sampled blood TCRbeta repertoires from subjects exposed to, actively infected with, or recovered from COVID-19.

The full study reports these points: How much clinical and demographic metadata was included differed by source and by participant, and the metadata was provided uncurated.

Collaborating institutions collected whole blood in K2EDTA tubes following their own protocols. For TCRbeta analysis, collaborators shipped samples in one of three forms: frozen whole blood, isolated PBMCs, or DNA extracted from either of those sample types. This sequence originates from a woman in her 30s with acute or convalescent COVID-19. The sequenced sample consisted of peripheral blood.

The CDR3 protein sequence reads: CASSWDGRVTEAFF. The nucleotides are TGTGCCAGCAGTTGGGATGGCAGGGTCACTGAAGCTTTCTTT. Recombination joined TRBV27 with TRBJ1-1, with TRBD1 tentatively as D gene (5 bases match). As encoded in the germline V gene (reference sequence), CDR1 is MNHEY while CDR2 is SMNVEV. The CDR3 has 14 amino acids, counting the end cysteine and phenylalanine. The entry retains the CDR3 DNA only, 42 bases that are in frame from base 1. Relative to germline, V is 4 bases shorter and J is 4 bases shorter, with 13 bases between their ends.